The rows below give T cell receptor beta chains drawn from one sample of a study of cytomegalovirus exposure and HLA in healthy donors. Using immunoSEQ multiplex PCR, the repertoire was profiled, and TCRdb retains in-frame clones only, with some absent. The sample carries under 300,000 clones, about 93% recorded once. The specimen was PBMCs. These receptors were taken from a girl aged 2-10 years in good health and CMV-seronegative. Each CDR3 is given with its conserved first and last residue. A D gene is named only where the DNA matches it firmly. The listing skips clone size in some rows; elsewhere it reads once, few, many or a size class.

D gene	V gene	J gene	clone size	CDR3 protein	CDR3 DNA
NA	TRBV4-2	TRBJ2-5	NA	CASSQDQREETQYF	TGTGCCAGCAGCCAAGATCAGAGGGAAGAGACCCAGTACTTC
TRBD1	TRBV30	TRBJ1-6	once	CAWSVDRGNSPLHF	TGTGCCTGGAGTGTAGACAGGGGGAATTCACCCCTCCACTTT
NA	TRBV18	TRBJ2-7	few	CASSPLKDRIPYEQYF	TGTGCCAGCTCACCTCTAAAAGACAGGATTCCCTACGAGCAGTACTTC
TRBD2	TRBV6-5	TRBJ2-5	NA	CASTNIAGGLGTQYF	TGTGCCAGCACCAACATAGCGGGGGGGCTGGGGACCCAGTACTTC
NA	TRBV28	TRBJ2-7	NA	CASSFSRQGTSFYEQYF	TGTGCCAGCAGTTTTTCGCGGCAGGGGACCTCCTTCTACGAGCAGTACTTC
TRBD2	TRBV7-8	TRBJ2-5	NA	CASSLGGLAGVVGEETQYF	TGTGCCAGCAGCTTAGGAGGACTAGCGGGAGTGGTTGGGGAAGAGACCCAGTACTTC
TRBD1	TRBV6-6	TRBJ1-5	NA	CASSYMTGGPMPQHF	TGTGCCAGCAGTTATATGACAGGGGGCCCTATGCCCCAGCATTTT
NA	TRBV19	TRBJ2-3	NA	CASSIELSTDTQYF	TGTGCCAGTAGTATAGAACTATCCACAGATACGCAGTATTTT
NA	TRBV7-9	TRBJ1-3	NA	CASSPLEGGNTIYF	TGTGCCAGCAGCCCCCTAGAGGGTGGAAACACCATATATTTT
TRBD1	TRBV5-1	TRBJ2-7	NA	CASSRTGGFHEQYF	TGCGCCAGCAGCAGGACAGGGGGCTTCCACGAGCAGTACTTC
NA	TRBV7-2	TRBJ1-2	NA	CASSLAGVRGYTF	TGTGCCAGCAGCTTAGCAGGGGTGCGTGGCTACACCTTC
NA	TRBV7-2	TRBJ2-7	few	CASSLVGAGTIAYEQYF	TGTGCCAGCAGCTTAGTGGGGGCGGGGACTATCGCCTACGAGCAGTACTTC
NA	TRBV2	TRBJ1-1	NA	CASSGQGPKTEAFF	TGTGCCAGCAGTGGTCAGGGTCCCAAGACTGAAGCTTTCTTT
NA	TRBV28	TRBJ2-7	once	CASADDSPYEQYF	TGTGCCAGCGCCGATGACAGTCCCTACGAGCAGTACTTC
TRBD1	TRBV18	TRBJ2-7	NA	CASSPPRDRASYEQYF	TGTGCCAGCTCACCACCGCGAGACAGGGCTTCCTACGAGCAGTACTTC
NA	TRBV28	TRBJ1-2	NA	CASSFGPHGDDGYTF	TGTGCCAGCAGTTTTGGCCCCCACGGGGATGATGGCTACACCTTC
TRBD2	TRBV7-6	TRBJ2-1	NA	CASSLVAGGPSNNEQFF	TGTGCCAGCAGCTTAGTAGCGGGAGGGCCTAGTAACAATGAGCAGTTCTTC
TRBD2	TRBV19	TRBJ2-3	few	CASSMGLAGVPPTDTQYF	TGTGCCAGTAGTATGGGACTAGCGGGAGTCCCACCCACAGATACGCAGTATTTT
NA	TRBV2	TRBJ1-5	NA	CASSENRGTGFEKPQHF	TGTGCCAGCAGTGAAAACCGGGGAACGGGGTTTGAAAAGCCCCAGCATTTT
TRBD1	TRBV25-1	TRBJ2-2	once	CASSERSGTVSGELFF	TGTGCCAGCAGTGAACGTTCGGGGACAGTGTCCGGGGAGCTGTTTTTT
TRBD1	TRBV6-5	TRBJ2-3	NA	CASRFTGGGDTQYF	TGTGCCAGCAGGTTCACAGGGGGCGGGGATACGCAGTATTTT
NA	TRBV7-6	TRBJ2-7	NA	CASSADRPTSYEQYF	TGTGCCAGCAGCGCGGATCGGCCTACGTCCTACGAGCAGTACTTC
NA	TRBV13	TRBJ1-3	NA	CASSLGLAAGNTIYF	TGTGCCAGCAGCTTAGGCCTGGCAGCTGGAAACACCATATATTTT
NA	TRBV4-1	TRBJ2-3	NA	CASSQEENAGTQYF	TGCGCCAGCAGCCAAGAGGAAAACGCGGGTACGCAGTATTTT
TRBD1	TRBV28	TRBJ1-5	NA	CASTLFEGANQPQHF	TGTGCCAGCACCTTGTTCGAGGGGGCCAATCAGCCCCAGCATTTT
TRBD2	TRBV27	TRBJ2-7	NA	CASSPLRGGSYEQYF	TGTGCCAGCAGTCCCCTTCGGGGGGGCTCCTACGAGCAGTACTTC
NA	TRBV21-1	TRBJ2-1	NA	CASSKELRPYNEQFF	TGTGCCAGCAGCAAAGAGTTGCGTCCCTACAATGAGCAGTTCTTC
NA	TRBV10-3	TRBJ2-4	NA	CAISDSGLAKNIQYF	TGTGCCATCAGTGATTCAGGTTTGGCCAAAAACATTCAGTACTTC
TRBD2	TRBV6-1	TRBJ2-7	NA	CASSSGGRHEQYF	TGTGCCAGTTCTAGCGGGGGGAGGCACGAGCAGTACTTC
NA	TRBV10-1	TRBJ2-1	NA	CASSGSGTDNEQFF	TGCGCCAGCAGCGGTAGCGGGACAGACAATGAGCAGTTCTTC
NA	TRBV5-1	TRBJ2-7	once	CASSSAYEQYF	TGCGCCAGCAGCTCGGCCTACGAGCAGTACTTC
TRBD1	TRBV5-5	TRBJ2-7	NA	CASSRAQGAYEQYF	TGTGCCAGCAGCAGAGCCCAGGGGGCCTACGAGCAGTACTTC
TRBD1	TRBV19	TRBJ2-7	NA	CASSDRYRGSYEQYF	TGTGCCAGTAGTGATCGCTACAGGGGGTCCTACGAGCAGTACTTC
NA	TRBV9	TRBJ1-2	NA	CASGLGGGYTF	TGTGCCAGCGGCTTGGGGGGTGGCTACACCTTC
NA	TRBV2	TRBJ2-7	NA	CASIEGGKAYEQYF	TGTGCCAGCATCGAAGGGGGAAAGGCCTACGAGCAGTACTTC
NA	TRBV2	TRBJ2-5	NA	CASLYQETQYF	TGTGCCAGCCTCTATCAAGAGACCCAGTACTTC
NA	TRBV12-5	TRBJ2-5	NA	CASGLDPFQETQYF	TGTGCTAGTGGTTTGGATCCATTCCAAGAGACCCAGTACTTC
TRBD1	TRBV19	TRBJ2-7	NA	CASIPGQGAYEQYF	TGTGCCAGTATCCCTGGGCAGGGGGCCTACGAGCAGTACTTC
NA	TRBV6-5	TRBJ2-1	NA	CGSGSYNEQFF	TGCGGATCGGGCTCCTACAATGAGCAGTTCTTC
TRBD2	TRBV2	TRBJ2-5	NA	CASLTRRGGHETQYF	TGTGCCAGCCTAACCCGGCGGGGGGGTCACGAGACCCAGTACTTC
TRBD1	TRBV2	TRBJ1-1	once	CASRAPPTGENTEAFF	TGTGCCAGCAGAGCCCCTCCGACAGGGGAGAACACTGAAGCTTTCTTT
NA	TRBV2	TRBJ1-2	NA	CASSESGQIYGYTF	TGTGCCAGCAGCGAAAGTGGACAGATCTATGGCTACACCTTC
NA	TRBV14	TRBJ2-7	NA	CASSPFGGQSSYEQYF	TGTGCCAGCAGCCCGTTCGGCGGACAAAGCTCCTACGAGCAGTACTTC
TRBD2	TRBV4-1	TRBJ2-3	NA	CASSQEGTSGVGTDTQYF	TGCGCCAGCAGCCAAGAAGGGACTAGCGGGGTAGGCACAGATACGCAGTATTTT
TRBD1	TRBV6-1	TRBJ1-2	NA	CASSESTGDYGYTF	TGTGCCAGCAGTGAATCGACAGGGGACTATGGCTACACCTTC
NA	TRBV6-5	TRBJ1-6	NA	CASSYGEGSYNSPLHF	TGTGCCAGCAGTTACGGGGAGGGCTCCTATAATTCACCCCTCCACTTT
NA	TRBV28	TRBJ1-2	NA	CASSLGSGSYGYTF	TGTGCCAGCAGTTTAGGGTCGGGGAGCTATGGCTACACCTTC
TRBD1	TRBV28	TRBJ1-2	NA	CASSLGQNYGYTF	TGTGCCAGCAGTCTGGGACAGAACTATGGCTACACCTTC
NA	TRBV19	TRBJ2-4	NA	CASSMTGLAKNIQYF	TGTGCCAGTAGTATGACAGGACTAGCCAAAAACATTCAGTACTTC
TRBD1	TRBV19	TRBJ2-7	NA	CASSGTGEYEQYF	TGTGCCAGTAGCGGGACAGGGGAATACGAGCAGTACTTC